This record covers a single T cell receptor beta chain. Its antigen is as yet unknown. Every patient had relapsed following autologous stem cell transplantation, and cohorts differed in brentuximab vedotin exposure. Relapsed/refractory classical Hodgkin lymphoma patients had complete, partial or progressive responses. The entry originates in a study of PD-1 blockade in classical Hodgkin lymphoma. Broader study findings: Complete responders had baseline diversity similar to newly diagnosed patients. By C4D1, CD4+ diversity increased significantly, especially in complete responders. It was reported that newly diagnosed patients had less baseline TCR diversity than healthy donors.

The table came from immunoSEQ multiplex PCR; TCRdb's copy has only in-frame clones and leaves some out. The sample lists about 36,000 clones; around 70% were seen once. The CDR3 has 15 amino acids. J gave up 0 bases and V 3 bases, and 1 base lay outside the gene matches. Germline V gene lookup returns CDR1 SEHNR and CDR2 FQNEAQ (reference sequence). The receptor was isolated from a human donor with classical Hodgkin lymphoma. The input for sequencing was peripheral blood mononuclear cells (PBMCs), taken before the second cycle of nivolumab. This chain uses TRBV7-9 with TRBJ2-1; TRBD2 agrees at 8 bases. In DNA, the CDR3 is TGTGCCAGCAGCTTTAGCGGGAACTCCTACAATGAGCAGTTCTTC. Translating it yields CASSFSGNSYNEQFF.